These T cell receptor beta chains were read from a single sample in a study of OX40 agonist ivuxolimab in advanced cancers. This table comes from immunoSEQ multiplex PCR, and its TCRdb copy is limited to in-frame clones, with some not included. The table records some 37,000 clones, roughly 84% of them present only once. The input for sequencing was CD4+ or CD8+ T cells sorted from blood, taken in a trial of the OX40 agonist ivuxolimab. The receptor set was obtained from an adult with an advanced solid tumor such as melanoma, head and neck, liver or kidney cancer. CDR3s leave out the opening cysteine and the closing phenylalanine or tryptophan.

J gene,V gene,CDR3 protein
TRBJ2-1,TRBV30,AWRRDQRNEQF
TRBJ2-1,TRBV6-6,ASSWVGGANEQF
TRBJ1-6,TRBV19,ASSPLRGTDSPLH
TRBJ2-5,TRBV14,ASSQGVWTQY
TRBJ2-4,TRBV5-4,ASSSITGVQY
TRBJ2-2,TRBV19,ASSILRSNTGELF
TRBJ1-1,TRBV5-4,ASSPRQGRTNTEAF
TRBJ1-2,TRBV4-1,ASSQVEGANYGYT
TRBJ1-4,TRBV19,ASRIQGPATNEKLF
TRBJ2-2,TRBV5-1,ASSPSRDTGELF
TRBJ2-3,TRBV30,AVSGGAADTQY
TRBJ1-2,TRBV5-6,ASSWGTVDAYGYT
TRBJ1-1,TRBV12-5,ASTVAYQNTEAF
TRBJ1-1,TRBV4-2,ASSQRQGTSATEAF
TRBJ2-3,TRBV6-5,ASSFTSGTDTQY
TRBJ2-2,TRBV19,ASGLTVNTGELF
TRBJ1-3,TRBV10-3,AISDQDRAGNTIY
TRBJ2-1,TRBV28,ASGLAGEPYNEQF
TRBJ1-1,TRBV6-5,ASSLTGMEAF
TRBJ1-1,TRBV5-4,ASSLGGIRIEAF
TRBJ1-3,TRBV15,ATSRGKSVSGNTIY
TRBJ1-5,TRBV5-6,ASSLARDRGRSKGQPQH
TRBJ2-7,TRBV30,AWSALTEQY
TRBJ2-1,TRBV10-3,AINSGVNNEQF
TRBJ1-5,TRBV5-5,ASSLTTGGHNQPQH
TRBJ1-2,TRBV27,ASSFRDTTWGGYT
TRBJ2-5,TRBV9,ASSVEGGLLETQY
TRBJ1-3,TRBV10-3,AIGQGASGNTIY
TRBJ1-5,TRBV6-1,ASSGGQGDNQPQH
TRBJ1-1,TRBV2,ASSEGDRVYAF
TRBJ1-1,TRBV18,ASSPTGVNTEAF
TRBJ1-4,TRBV5-8,ASSLGLDRGSEKLF
TRBJ1-6,TRBV11-2,ASSSRDWDNSPLH
TRBJ1-2,TRBV15,ATSRDRTGRAINYGYT
TRBJ1-6,TRBV4-1,ASSQETGMYSPLH
TRBJ1-1,TRBV19,ASMGMEGTEAF
TRBJ2-7,TRBV12-1,ASSFALGYGAPYEQY
TRBJ1-2,TRBV10-3,ATLALTGGGGFGYT
TRBJ1-5,TRBV19,ASTARTVSNQPQH
TRBJ1-3,TRBV5-1,ASSLGPSQGANTIY
TRBJ1-2,TRBV29-1,SVTQGDYGYT
TRBJ1-5,TRBV6-1,ASIRGSNQPQH
TRBJ2-7,TRBV11-2,ASSLRESYEQY
TRBJ1-2,TRBV15,ATSRDQYGYT
TRBJ2-2,TRBV6-5,ASRRTGGDTGELF
TRBJ1-5,TRBV5-5,ASSLSRADQPQH
TRBJ1-6,TRBV28,ASSRPGAYNSPLH
TRBJ2-3,TRBV29-1,VTNTDTQY
TRBJ2-1,TRBV9,ASSVGGALNNEQF
TRBJ1-4,TRBV18,ASSLDRGEEKGLF
TRBJ1-1,TRBV30,AWSVRLGRGTEAF
TRBJ2-1,TRBV6-1,ASSKGLSYNEQF
TRBJ1-2,TRBV28,ASSLSGQGYGYT
TRBJ1-5,TRBV5-6,ASSLWIRGQGLGNQPQH
TRBJ2-1,TRBV2,ASSESFLSSYNEQF
TRBJ1-1,TRBV6-5,ASSTGSQAF
TRBJ2-2,TRBV7-9,ASSRGQGSTGELF